The 10 T cell receptor beta chains reported below all come from one sample, sequenced in a study of beta chain features in type 1 diabetes listed by TCRdb under 2018. Library preparation employed the immunoSEQ multiplex PCR assay. The entire amount of isolated RNA was reverse transcribed using the High Capacity cDNA Reverse Transcription Kit, so the sequenced TCRB transcripts were expressed ones. Drawn from immuneACCESS, this table holds only the in-frame rearrangements with V and J called that TCRdb kept. Clones are partly lost; checked studies trace under half to an unresolved V gene and leave the rest unexplained. The sample contains 150,000 to 170,000 clones, about 8.5% of them found a single time. The leading ten clones occupy 0.55% to 0.65% of the sample. The sequenced sample was central memory CD4+ T cells from blood. These TCRs come from a young man in good health.

This clone was found a few times. This sequence joins TRBV2 and TRBJ1-6; D is undetermined. Germline CDR1 and CDR2: SNHLY and FYNNEI. The CDR3 totals 14 residues. V dropped 6 bases and J dropped 7 bases, with 13 bases sitting between them. DNA for the CDR3: TGTGCCAGCAGGAGGGAGGCAACCAATTCACCCCTCCACTTT. This gives the protein CASRREATNSPLHF.

There are a few counts of this clone. This sequence joins TRBV19 and TRBJ1-1, with D perhaps TRBD1 (5 bases). V dropped 6 bases and J dropped 0 bases, with 17 bases sitting between them. The germline gives CDR1 LNHDA, CDR2 SQIVND (reference sequence). This CDR3 comprises 16 residues. The CDR3 DNA reads TGTGCCAGTAGCCCCAGGCGGGACTGGATGAACACTGAAGCTTTCTTT. As protein: CASSPRRDWMNTEAFF.

This clone was seen just once. The gene calls are TRBV11-2 and TRBJ1-1; 7 bases line up with TRBD1. Trimming at V came to 1 base and at J to 4 bases, leaving 3 bases not matched to a gene. Germline V gene data show CDR1 as SGHAT and CDR2 as FQNNGV. The CDR3 is 14 amino acids. For the CDR3, the DNA is TGTGCCAGCAGCTTAGGGCAGGGGGTCACTGAAGCTTTCTTT. This gives the protein CASSLGQGVTEAFF.

This clone occurred a few times. The chain combines TRBV6-1 with TRBJ2-3; perhaps TRBD1 as D (6 bases). This CDR3 comprises 15 residues. V was shortened by 5 bases and J by 3 bases, with 15 bases between the two germline ends. CDR1 MNHNS and CDR2 SASEGT come from the germline V gene. CDR3 amino acids: CASSPGQWVTDTQYF. CDR3 DNA: TGTGCCAGCAGTCCAGGACAGTGGGTGACAGATACGCAGTATTTT.

This clone was detected ten times or more. The rearrangement uses TRBV5-6 and TRBJ2-1, with 7 nucleotides matching TRBD2. With V trimmed by 0 bases and J by 3 bases, 6 bases remained unmatched. The CDR3 sequence is 16 residues long. The germline gives CDR1 SGHDT, CDR2 YYEEEE. The CDR3 nucleotides read TGTGCCAGCAGCTTGGGACTAGCTAAAGGCTACAATGAGCAGTTCTTC. Protein product: CASSLGLAKGYNEQFF.

This clone appeared a few times. V is TRBV7-2 and J is TRBJ2-3; a possible D gene is TRBD2 (5 bases). Trimming stripped 5 bases from V and 6 bases from J, with 9 bases between. The CDR3 runs to 12 residues. Germline CDR1 SGHTA, CDR2 FQGNSA. The CDR3 reads CASSPSGDTQYF. The CDR3 DNA sequence: TGTGCCAGCAGCCCCTCGGGGGATACGCAGTATTTT.

This clone appeared a few times. V usage is TRBV4-3 and J usage is TRBJ2-2; D is possibly TRBD1 (6 bases). CDR3 size: 17 residues. The germline gives CDR1 LGHNA, CDR2 YSLEER. Trimming took 0 bases from V and 1 from J, leaving 12 bases between them. The CDR3 DNA is TGCGCCAGCAGCCAAGAACCAGGGGCGGGGAACACCGGGGAGCTGTTTTTT. It encodes CASSQEPGAGNTGELFF.

This clone showed up just a few times. J is TRBJ2-7 and V is TRBV5-6; D remains unclear. The V gene lost 0 bases and the J gene lost 2 bases, with 9 bases spanning the gap. This CDR3 comprises 14 residues. Looked up from germline, CDR1 is SGHDT and CDR2 is YYEEEE. CDR3 in amino acids: CASSLGDTAYEQYF. CDR3 nucleotide sequence: TGTGCCAGCAGCTTGGGTGACACCGCCTACGAGCAGTACTTC.

This CDR3 is CASTRPGQGDEQYF. DNA of the CDR3: TGTGCCAGCACCCGCCCGGGGCAGGGGGACGAGCAGTACTTC. The genes are TRBV6-1 and TRBJ2-7, with 7 nucleotides matching TRBD1. The CDR3 covers 14 residues. The ends lost 7 bases at V and 5 bases at J; junction bases unmatched: 11. From germline, CDR1 is MNHNS and CDR2 SASEGT.

This chain joins TRBV5-4 and TRBJ2-1; 11 nucleotides match TRBD2. Trimming cost V 3 bases and J 8 bases; bases outside gene matches: 7. The CDR3 has 15 residues. Germline assignment: CDR1 SGHNT and CDR2 YYREEE (reference sequence). CDR3 sequence: CASSSATSGVDEQFF. The CDR3 DNA follows: TGTGCCAGCAGCTCGGCGACTAGCGGGGTTGATGAGCAGTTCTTC.